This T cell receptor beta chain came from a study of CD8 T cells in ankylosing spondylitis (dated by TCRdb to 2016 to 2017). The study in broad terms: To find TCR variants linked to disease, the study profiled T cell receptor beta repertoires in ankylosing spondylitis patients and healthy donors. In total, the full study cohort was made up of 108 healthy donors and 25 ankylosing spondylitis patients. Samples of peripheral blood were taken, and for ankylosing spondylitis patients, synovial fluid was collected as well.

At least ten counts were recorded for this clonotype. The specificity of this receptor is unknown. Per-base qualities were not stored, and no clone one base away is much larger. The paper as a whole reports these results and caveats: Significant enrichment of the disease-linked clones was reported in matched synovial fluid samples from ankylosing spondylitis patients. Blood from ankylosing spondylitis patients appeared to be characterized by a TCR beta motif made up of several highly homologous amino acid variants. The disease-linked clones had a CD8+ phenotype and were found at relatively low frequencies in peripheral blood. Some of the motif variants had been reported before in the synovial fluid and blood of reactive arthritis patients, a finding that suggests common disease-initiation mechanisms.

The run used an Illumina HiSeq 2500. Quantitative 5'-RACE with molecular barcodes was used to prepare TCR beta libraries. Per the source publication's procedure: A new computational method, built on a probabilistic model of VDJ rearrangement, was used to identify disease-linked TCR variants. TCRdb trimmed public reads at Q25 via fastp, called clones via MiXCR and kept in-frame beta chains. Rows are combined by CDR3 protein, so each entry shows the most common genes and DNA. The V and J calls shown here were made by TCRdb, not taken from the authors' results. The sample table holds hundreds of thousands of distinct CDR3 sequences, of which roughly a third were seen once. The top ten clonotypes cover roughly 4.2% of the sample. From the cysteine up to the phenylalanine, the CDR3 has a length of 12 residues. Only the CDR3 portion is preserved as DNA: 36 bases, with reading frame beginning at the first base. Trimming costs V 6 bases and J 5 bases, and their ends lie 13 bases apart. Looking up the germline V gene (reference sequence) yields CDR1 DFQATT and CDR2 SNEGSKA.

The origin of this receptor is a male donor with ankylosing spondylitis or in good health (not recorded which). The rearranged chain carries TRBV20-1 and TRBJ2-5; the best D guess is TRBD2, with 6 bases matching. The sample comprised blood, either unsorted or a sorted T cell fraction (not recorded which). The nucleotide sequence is TGCAGTGCCCGGACTGGAGGGGAGACCCAGTACTTC. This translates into CSARTGGETQYF.